These 19 T cell receptor beta chains were sequenced from one sample in a study of type 1 regulatory T cells (dated by TCRdb to 2020 to 2023). No antigen has been identified for these receptors. The sequencer was an Illumina MiSeq. TCRdb handled the public reads itself, with Q25 trimming in fastp and clone calling in MiXCR, and kept productive beta chains. Here each entry gathers all rows of one CDR3 protein and keeps the most common genes and DNA. Within this sample are 14,000 to 15,000 distinct CDR3 sequences, with about 13% of them counted one time only. 15% of the sample rests with the top ten. Sequencing used cultured T cells, either the whole culture or a sorted T cell fraction (not recorded which). Source of these receptors: a human donor in good health.

This clonotype was recorded at least ten times. This sequence joins TRBV19 and TRBJ1-1; D unclear. The germline CDR1 and CDR2 sequences are LNHDA and SQIVND (reference sequence). There are 11 residues in the CDR3. The V and J ends lost 6 bases and 7 bases respectively, with 9 bases between them. The CDR3 DNA reads TGTGCCAGTAGGGCAAAGGATGAAGCTTTCTTT. Protein product: CASRAKDEAFF.

This chain uses TRBV7-2 with TRBJ2-3, with 8 bases matching TRBD2. V lost 7 bases to trimming and J lost 2 bases; unmatched junction nucleotides: 8. This CDR3 region has 15 residues. Germline CDR1 and CDR2: SGHTA and FQGNSA. Here the CDR3 reads CASNLLAAITDTQYF. DNA of the CDR3: TGTGCCAGCAACCTACTAGCGGCGATCACAGATACGCAGTATTTT.

The chain uses TRBV7-2 and TRBJ2-7, with D perhaps TRBD1 (5 bases). Germline V gene sequence: CDR1 SGHTA, CDR2 FQGNSA. CDR3 length: 15 amino acids. V lost 6 bases, J lost 2 bases, and 17 bases lay in between. The CDR3 nucleotides read TGTGCCAGCAGTGTCGGACACCCCGGTACCTACGAGCAGTACTTC. Translated: CASSVGHPGTYEQYF.

By share, this clonotype counts as medium-sized. V gene TRBV6-2 or TRBV6-3 combines with J gene TRBJ2-1; possible D gene TRBD2, 5 bases. The germline V gene encodes CDR1 MNHEY and CDR2 SVGEGT. V lost 0 bases and J 9 bases, leaving 15 bases between the germline ends. CDR3 length: 15 residues. CDR3 DNA: TGTGCCAGCAGTTACTCTTCCGGTGGTCGGGGTGAGCAGTTCTTC. Protein sequence: CASSYSSGGRGEQFF.

The sample holds many counts of this clonotype. The chain joins TRBV5-1 to TRBJ2-7; maybe TRBD2 (7 bases). The CDR3 is 13 amino acids. V lost 6 bases to trimming and J lost 2 bases, with 12 bases between them. Germline V lookup: CDR1 SGHRS, CDR2 YFSETQ. The DNA for the CDR3 is TGCGCCAGCACGGGCGGGGGCACCTACGAGCAGTACTTC. Its translation is CASTGGGTYEQYF.

This clonotype was found a few times. CDR3 in amino acids: CASSLLLAGSGELFF. The CDR3 coding sequence is TGTGCCAGCAGCTTACTACTAGCGGGATCTGGGGAGCTGTTTTTT. V is TRBV7-2 and J is TRBJ2-2, with 10 bases that match TRBD2. The CDR3 consists of 15 residues. Germline V gives CDR1 SGHTA, CDR2 FQGNSA. The J segment lost 8 bases and the V segment lost 2 bases, leaving 5 bases of the junction unmatched.

This clonotype counts as medium-sized. This chain uses TRBV7-2 with TRBJ2-1; D perhaps matches TRBD2 (7 bases). CDR3 length: 15 amino acids. The V gene lost 5 bases and the J gene lost 8 bases, with 19 bases spanning the gap. Per the germline V gene, CDR1 is SGHTA and CDR2 is FQGNSA. The CDR3: CASSLRGGHADEQFF. For the CDR3, the DNA is TGTGCCAGCAGCCTTAGGGGGGGGCATGCGGATGAGCAGTTCTTC.

Points on this clonotype: The CDR3 does not close with the conserved phenylalanine or tryptophan, likely indicating a read error. The chain couples TRBV3-1 to TRBJ2-5; D might be TRBD2 (5 bases). The V and J ends lost 0 bases and 5 bases respectively, with 13 bases between them. Germline assignment: CDR1 LGHDT and CDR2 YNNKEL (reference sequence). This CDR3 contains 15 residues. CDR3 amino acids: CASSQDSSGWETQYL. The CDR3 nucleotides read TGTGCCAGCAGCCAAGATTCCAGCGGATGGGAGACCCAGTACTTG.

This clonotype was seen ten or more times. J is TRBJ2-6 and V is TRBV28, with 7 bases lining up with TRBD1. Germline V CDR1 and CDR2: MDHEN, SYDVKM. CDR3 length: 18 amino acids. The trim removed 4 bases at V and 0 bases at J, leaving 9 bases unmatched. CDR3 region: CASSSYGQADSGANVLTF. CDR3 nucleotide sequence: TGTGCCAGCAGTTCCTACGGACAGGCTGACTCTGGGGCCAACGTCCTGACTTTC.

This clonotype came up many times. This chain joins TRBV4-1 and TRBJ2-5, with TRBD1 matching over 9 bases. This CDR3 is 15 amino acids long. The ends lost 3 bases at V and 5 bases at J; junction bases unmatched: 7. Looked up from germline, CDR1 is MGHRA and CDR2 is YSYEKL. CDR3 in DNA: TGCGCCAGCAGCCACCGGGACAGGGAGTCCGAGACCCAGTACTTC. Its translation: CASSHRDRESETQYF.

This clonotype was seen many times. This chain joins TRBV20-1 and TRBJ1-1, with D tentatively TRBD1 (5 bases). The CDR3 spans 15 residues. The V end lost 5 bases, the J end lost 4 bases, and 20 bases lay between the germline ends. Looked up from germline, CDR1 is DFQATT and CDR2 is SNEGSKA (reference sequence). The CDR3 region has the DNA TGCAGTGCTGAAGGACCAGGGTATAGGGGCACTGAAGCTTTCTTT. Translation gives CSAEGPGYRGTEAFF.

This clonotype was seen at least ten times. The rearrangement links TRBV4-1 to TRBJ2-7; TRBD2 matches 14 bases. V was clipped by 7 bases and J by 6 bases; unmatched bases: 20. The germline V gene encodes CDR1 MGHRA and CDR2 YSYEKL. The CDR3 is 19 residues long. The CDR3 here is CASTPTPGLAGDLRREQYF. In DNA, the CDR3 is TGCGCCAGCACCCCGACACCGGGACTAGCGGGAGATTTACGGCGCGAGCAGTACTTC.

This clonotype was recorded many times. V usage is TRBV18 and J usage is TRBJ2-5; TRBD1 matches at 8 bases. Germline V gene data show CDR1 as KGHSH and CDR2 as LQKENI. V lost 6 bases to trimming and J lost 4 bases; unmatched junction nucleotides: 10. The CDR3 is 15 amino acids. In DNA, the CDR3 is TGTGCCAGCTCTCATGGACAGGGAGTCCGAGAGACCCAGTACTTC. It is translated as CASSHGQGVRETQYF.

This clonotype has a count of ten or more. This sequence joins TRBV24-1 and TRBJ2-3; possible D gene TRBD1, 5 bases. CDR1 KGHDR and CDR2 SFDVKD come from the germline V gene. V was trimmed by 1 base and J by 11 bases, leaving 15 bases between them. The CDR3 is 14 amino acids. The DNA for the CDR3 is TGTGCCACCAGTGATTTCGCAGGGCAGCATATGCAGTATTTT. Protein product: CATSDFAGQHMQYF.

This clonotype has a handful of counts. Possible read error: a much larger clone is one base away. The J gene is TRBJ2-6, the V gene TRBV7-9; D perhaps matches TRBD1 (5 bases). The V gene's germline CDR1 is SEHNR and CDR2 FQNEAQ (reference sequence). The CDR3 length is 15 residues. The CDR3 coding sequence is TGTGCCAGCAGCTCCAGGGTTCCTGGGGCCAACGTCCTGGCTTTC. Its protein product is CASSSRVPGANVLAF.

As for this clonotype: A much larger clone lies one base from this, so it may be a read error. The chain carries TRBV19 and TRBJ1-5; weak D call: TRBD1 (5 bases). The CDR3 length is 16 residues. V lost 9 bases, J lost 4 bases, and 22 bases lay in between. In germline, CDR1 is LNHDA, CDR2 SQIVND (reference sequence). The CDR3 bases are TGTGCCAGCAGCCAGCCCGGGACGGAGCGGAATCAGCCCCAGCATTTT. It codes for CASSQPGTERNQPQHF. The full variable domain, rest sourced from reference TRBV19 and TRBJ1-5, is DGGITQSPKYLFRKEGQNVTLSCEQNLNHDAMYWYRQDPGQGLRLIYYSQIVNDFQKGDIAEGYSVSREKKESFPLTVTSAQKNPTAFYLCASSQPGTERNQPQHFGDGTRLSIL.

This clonotype was observed many times. The rearrangement links TRBV5-1 to TRBJ2-3; TRBD2 matches at 7 bases. CDR3 length: 19 residues. CDR1 and CDR2 (germline): SGHRS, YFSETQ. Trimming took 1 base from V and 0 from J; bases not matched to a gene: 14. The CDR3 here is CASSLPPRSSGWSTDTQYF. The CDR3 coding sequence is TGCGCCAGCAGCTTGCCCCCACGCTCTAGCGGATGGAGCACAGATACGCAGTATTTT.

Judged by abundance, this clonotype is medium-sized. V is TRBV5-1 and J is TRBJ1-2, with 8 bases fitting TRBD1. Germline loops: CDR1 SGHRS, CDR2 YFSETQ. V was clipped by 4 bases and J by 6 bases; unmatched bases: 2. This CDR3 is built from 12 residues. The CDR3 nucleotides read TGCGCCAGCAGCCTACAGGGGGATGGCTACACCTTC. Its translation is CASSLQGDGYTF.

Many counts were recorded for this clonotype. The CDR3 DNA follows: TGCAGCGTTCGAGGGCCGTGGGATACGCAGTATTTT. This gives the protein CSVRGPWDTQYF. The chain joins TRBV29-1 to TRBJ2-3, with D possibly matching TRBD2 (5 bases). With 5 bases removed from V and 6 bases from J, the gap between germline ends came to 12 bases. Germline CDR1 and CDR2: SQVTM and ANQGSEA. This CDR3 region has 12 residues.